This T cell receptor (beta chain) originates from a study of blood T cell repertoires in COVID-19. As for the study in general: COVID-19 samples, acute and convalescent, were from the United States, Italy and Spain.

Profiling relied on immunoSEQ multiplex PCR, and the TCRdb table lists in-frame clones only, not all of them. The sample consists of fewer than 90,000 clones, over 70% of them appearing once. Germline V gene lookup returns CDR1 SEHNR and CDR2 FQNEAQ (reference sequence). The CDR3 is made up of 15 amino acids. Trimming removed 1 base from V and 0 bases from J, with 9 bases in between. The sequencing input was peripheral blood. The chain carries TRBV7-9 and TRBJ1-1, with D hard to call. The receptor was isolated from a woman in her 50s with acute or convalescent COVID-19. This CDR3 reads CASSLGDDMNTEAFF. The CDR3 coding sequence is TGTGCCAGCAGCTTAGGCGATGACATGAACACTGAAGCTTTCTTT.